The subject of this entry is one TCR beta chain. This sample is drawn from a study of control samples from healthy donors and cancer patients. The germline CDR1 and CDR2 sequences are SGHRS and YFSETQ. V lost 1 base and J lost 0; bases outside the gene matches: 7. CDR3 length equals 18 residues. Using immunoSEQ multiplex PCR, the repertoire was profiled, and TCRdb retains in-frame clones only, with some absent. This sample yields 24,000 or so clones, of which roughly 93% are seen a single time; roughly 13% belongs to the top ten. The chain has TRBV5-1 and TRBJ2-3; 11 bases line up with TRBD2. The sequence derives from a man between 50 and 59 years old with lung cancer. Sequencing was done on a sample of PBMCs. CDR3 nucleotides: TGCGCCAGCAGCTTGTTGGCTAGCGGGGGGACTAGCACAGATACGCAGTATTTT. Protein sequence: CASSLLASGGTSTDTQYF.